The source of this T cell receptor beta chain is a study of blood T cell repertoires in COVID-19. For the study at large: The cDNA or gDNA used as material had been derived from T cells, B-cell-depleted T cells, or PBMCs.

Trimming shortened V by 5 bases and J by 3 bases, and 8 bases separated the two germline ends. The V gene's germline CDR1 is MGHDK and CDR2 SYGVNS. CDR3 length equals 12 residues. Original processing methods: Reference gene primer amplification yielded estimated nucleated cell counts. Method: immunoSEQ multiplex PCR; TCRdb's copy keeps in-frame clones and lacks some. V and J calls and clone size come straight from that table; D and trimming were deduced from the DNA. The data show about 270,000 clones, with around 82% seen just once and less than 4% held by the top ten. This chain links TRBV25-1 with TRBJ2-7; no reliable D call. Material: peripheral blood. This receptor was obtained from a woman aged 18 to 35 with acute or convalescent COVID-19. CDR3 sequence reads: CASSPGGYEQYF. The CDR3 nucleotides are TGTGCCAGCAGTCCTGGCGGCTACGAGCAGTACTTC.